The clone carrying this T cell receptor beta chain was detected a few times. Its antigen is as yet unknown. The sample originates from a study of identical twins. Study observations and caveats: Among monozygotic twins, out-of-frame TCR alpha sharing exceeded what models predicted.

In every case, the donor was a healthy Caucasian. A universal primer site was created by template switching, with the cDNA bearing unique molecular identifiers. TCRdb re-derived calls from the 5' RACE reads in MiXCR, one entry per CDR3 protein. The profile shows around 550,000 distinct CDR3 sequences, 12% to 15% of them singletons. The same sample was also used in a study of yellow fever vaccine responses in identical twins.

The specimen sequenced was CD4+ T cells sorted from blood. The receptor's source is a woman aged 18-29 years in good health.

CDR3 coding DNA: TGTGCCAGCTTTTGGGACGGTAACACCGGGGAGCTGTTTTTT. Residues: CASFWDGNTGELFF. The chain uses TRBV2 and TRBJ2-2, with D tentatively TRBD1 or TRBD2 (5 bases each). Trimming removed 8 bases at V and 2 bases at J, with 12 bases between. Germline assignment: CDR1 SNHLY and CDR2 FYNNEI. The CDR3 sequence is 14 residues long. Full variable domain (missing parts from reference TRBV2 and TRBJ2-2): EPEVTQTPSHQVTQMGQEVILRCVPISNHLYFYWYRQILGQKVEFLVSFYNNEISEKSEIFDDQFSVERPDGSNFTLKIRSTKLEDSAMYFCASFWDGNTGELFFGEGSRLTVL.